The clone carrying this T cell receptor beta chain was recorded many times. Preparing the TCRbeta library involved the use of unique molecular identifiers. Each CDR3 protein gets one entry after TCRdb re-called the PCR reads with MiXCR. The sample has some 600,000 distinct CDR3 sequences, roughly 17% seen once; the top ten hold 0.85% to 1.3%. This sample is part of a study of T-cell reconstitution after alpha-beta-depleted transplantation in children. Between the trimmed V and J ends, which lost 0 bases and 5 bases, there was a span of 8 bases. Germline V gene data show CDR1 as SGHVS and CDR2 as FQNEAQ. CDR3 length equals 14 residues.

Here the sequenced sample was PBMCs from the stem cell graft donor, taken from the stem cell graft. The chain employs TRBV7-8 and TRBJ2-1; D unresolved. The TCR was taken from a human donor who donated a stem cell graft to a child with acute myeloid leukemia. CDR3 region: CASSLAGSDNEQFF. In DNA, the CDR3 is TGTGCCAGCAGCTTAGCGGGCAGTGACAATGAGCAGTTCTTC.